One sample yielded the 26 T cell receptor beta chains listed below, sequenced in a study of shared clonotypes between healthy human individuals. The protocol was immunoSEQ multiplex PCR, while the TCRdb copy is restricted to in-frame clones and leaves out a portion. The table has 1.5 million to 2.5 million clones, about 95% seen once. CD45RO-negative CD8 cells positively selected for CCR7 made up the naive population, which excluded terminally differentiated effector memory CD45RA+ cells. Specimen: naive CD8+ T cells sorted from blood. Every receptor here comes from a man aged 18 to 30 in good health.

In this sample, this clone turned up a few times. The identical CDR3 is also encoded by other nucleotide sequences in the sample. The gene calls are TRBV30 and TRBJ1-5; 7 nucleotides agree with TRBD1. The V gene's germline CDR1 is GTSNPN and CDR2 SVGIG (reference sequence). V shed 2 bases, J shed 2 bases, and the junction held 3 bases outside the gene matches. The CDR3 runs 14 residues. CDR3 protein: CAWSPGQGNQPQHF. The CDR3 nucleotides read TGTGCCTGGAGTCCCGGACAGGGCAATCAGCCCCAGCATTTT.

The rearrangement uses TRBV10-1 and TRBJ2-7; D is possibly TRBD2 (6 bases). The CDR3 is made up of 15 amino acids. Germline CDR1 reads WNHNN; CDR2 reads SYGVQD (reference sequence). V gave up 9 bases and J gave up 0 bases, with 18 bases separating them. Here the CDR3 reads CARFSGGGFSYEQYF. CDR3 sequence (DNA): TGCGCCAGGTTTAGCGGTGGGGGATTCTCCTACGAGCAGTACTTC.

The chain combines TRBV4-3 with TRBJ1-2; no clear D gene. The CDR3 runs 14 residues. Per the germline V gene, CDR1 is LGHNA and CDR2 is YSLEER. Trimming removed 0 bases at V and 4 bases at J, with 9 bases between. The CDR3 sequence: CASSQDGRFYGYTF. The CDR3 DNA reads TGCGCCAGCAGCCAAGATGGGCGGTTCTATGGCTACACCTTC.

This clone was recorded only once. The chain has TRBV7-3 and TRBJ2-5; 8 positions match TRBD2. This CDR3 has 14 amino acids. The V gene end was trimmed by 3 bases and the J gene end by 5 bases; junction bases not matched to a gene: 5. Germline V gene data show CDR1 as SGHTA and CDR2 as FQGTGA. CDR3 in DNA: TGTGCCAGCAGCTTTAGCGGGGAGGGGGAGACCCAGTACTTC. Protein sequence: CASSFSGEGETQYF.

The chain has TRBV27 and TRBJ2-3; possibly TRBD2 for D (6 bases). Germline lookup yields CDR1 MNHEY and CDR2 SMNVEV (reference sequence). The germline V and J ends were trimmed by 7 bases and 1 base, with 15 bases remaining between them. The CDR3 totals 15 residues. The CDR3 sequence: CASTLTSLGTDTQYF. In DNA, the CDR3 is TGTGCCAGCACCCTGACTAGTTTGGGCACAGATACGCAGTATTTT.

V and J are TRBV11-1 and TRBJ2-7, with D possibly being TRBD1 or TRBD2 (5 bases each). Germline lookup yields CDR1 SGHAT and CDR2 FQDESV (reference sequence). V shed 5 bases and J shed 5 bases, with 13 bases lying between them. The CDR3 runs 13 residues. CDR3 amino acids: CASSLGTLDEQYF. CDR3 bases: TGTGCCAGCAGCCTCGGGACCTTAGACGAGCAGTACTTC.

This chain joins TRBV4-3 and TRBJ2-5, with D tentatively TRBD2 (6 bases). There are 14 residues in the CDR3. V lost 4 bases and J 0 bases, leaving 9 bases between the germline ends. Germline V gives CDR1 LGHNA, CDR2 YSLEER. CDR3 DNA sequence: TGCGCCAGCAGCCCGGGACTGTACCAAGAGACCCAGTACTTC. The encoded protein is CASSPGLYQETQYF.

The V call is TRBV19, the J call TRBJ2-7, with TRBD2 matching 11 bases. V shed 10 bases, J shed 5 bases, and the junction held 10 bases outside the gene matches. Germline V gives CDR1 LNHDA, CDR2 SQIVND (reference sequence). This CDR3 region has 14 residues. CDR3 coding DNA: TGTGCCACCCAAGGACTAGCGGGTTTCGACGAGCAGTACTTC. As protein: CATQGLAGFDEQYF. Full variable domain (remainder filled in from reference TRBV19 and TRBJ2-7): DGGITQSPKYLFRKEGQNVTLSCEQNLNHDAMYWYRQDPGQGLRLIYYSQIVNDFQKGDIAEGYSVSREKKESFPLTVTSAQKNPTAFYLCATQGLAGFDEQYFGPGTRLTVT.

The chain recombines TRBV15 with TRBJ1-2, with D maybe TRBD1 (6 bases). The V end was cut by 3 bases, the J end by 2 bases, with 16 bases between. CDR1 is LNHNV and CDR2 is YYDKDF in the germline V gene (reference sequence). The CDR3 has 16 amino acids. Here the CDR3 DNA reads TGTGCCACCAGCAGGCCGGACAGCTATTTCAACTATGGCTACACCTTC. As protein: CATSRPDSYFNYGYTF.

Remarks on this clone: Other DNA sequences in this specimen translate into the identical CDR3. CDR3 sequence: CASGTSGYNEQFF. For the CDR3, the DNA is TGTGCCAGCGGGACTAGCGGATACAATGAGCAGTTCTTC. This rearrangement joins TRBV2 to TRBJ2-1; TRBD2 matches at 11 bases. This CDR3 region has 13 residues. Germline V gene sequence: CDR1 SNHLY, CDR2 FYNNEI. V was pared by 8 bases and J by 4 bases, with 1 base of the junction left unmatched.

The chain couples TRBV5-1 to TRBJ2-5; D call uncertain. Germline V gene data show CDR1 as SGHRS and CDR2 as YFSETQ. This CDR3 spans 14 amino acids. The V gene lost 4 bases and the J gene lost 2 bases, with 12 bases spanning the gap. The CDR3 sequence: CASSRVANQETQYF. The CDR3 DNA is TGCGCCAGCAGCAGGGTGGCCAATCAAGAGACCCAGTACTTC.

This rearrangement joins TRBV30 to TRBJ1-1; D ambiguous. The CDR3 loop spans 15 amino acids. The V gene's germline CDR1 is GTSNPN and CDR2 SVGIG (reference sequence). Trimming removed 4 bases at V and 0 bases at J, with 15 bases between. Here the CDR3 reads CAWKLQAGMNTEAFF. The CDR3 DNA follows: TGTGCCTGGAAACTGCAGGCTGGGATGAACACTGAAGCTTTCTTT. Complete variable domain (other parts from reference TRBV30 and TRBJ1-1): SQTIHQWPATLVQPVGSPLSLECTVEGTSNPNLYWYRQAAGRGLQLLFYSVGIGQISSEVPQNLSASRPQDRQFILSSKKLLLSDSGFYLCAWKLQAGMNTEAFFGQGTRLTVV.

The chain recombines TRBV4-3 with TRBJ2-2; tentatively, D is TRBD2 (6 bases). Trimming took off 3 bases at V and 1 base at J, with 15 bases between the two ends. This CDR3 has 17 residues. Germline lookup yields CDR1 LGHNA and CDR2 YSLEER. As DNA, the CDR3 is TGCGCCAGCAGCCATCTCCCCGGGACTGAGAACACCGGGGAGCTGTTTTTT. It translates to CASSHLPGTENTGELFF.

The chain links TRBV19 to TRBJ2-7, with TRBD1 matching 9 bases. There are 14 residues in the CDR3. Germline lookup yields CDR1 LNHDA and CDR2 SQIVND (reference sequence). Trimming took 4 bases from V and 5 from J; bases not matched to a gene: 6. This CDR3 is CASSTWDRVHEQYF. The CDR3 DNA follows: TGTGCCAGTAGTACCTGGGACAGGGTCCACGAGCAGTACTTC.

The chain employs TRBV27 and TRBJ2-7; 7 bases match TRBD1. Germline V gene sequence: CDR1 MNHEY, CDR2 SMNVEV (reference sequence). This CDR3 contains 15 residues. V shed 0 bases, J shed 2 bases, and the junction held 4 bases outside the gene matches. CDR3 bases: TGTGCCAGCAGTTTATCGACAGGGAATACCTACGAGCAGTACTTC. Translated: CASSLSTGNTYEQYF.

The chain combines TRBV30 with TRBJ2-1, with D possibly being TRBD1 or TRBD2 (5 bases each). Deletions cut 1 base from V and 14 bases from J, with 12 bases between. Germline values: CDR1 GTSNPN, CDR2 SVGIG (reference sequence). The CDR3 consists of 11 residues. The CDR3 sequence is CAWSEGSNEFF. Here the CDR3 DNA reads TGTGCCTGGAGTGAGGGGAGTAATGAGTTCTTC. Full variable domain (remainder filled in from reference TRBV30 and TRBJ2-1): SQTIHQWPATLVQPVGSPLSLECTVEGTSNPNLYWYRQAAGRGLQLLFYSVGIGQISSEVPQNLSASRPQDRQFILSSKKLLLSDSGFYLCAWSEGSNEFFGPGTRLTVL.

This clone has just one count. The rearrangement uses TRBV9 and TRBJ1-2, with 7 bases fitting TRBD1. The ends lost 6 bases at V and 3 bases at J; junction bases unmatched: 11. The length of the CDR3 is 15 residues. CDR1 and CDR2 (germline): SGDLS, YYNGEE. Here the CDR3 reads CASTKEGTDYYGYTF. The CDR3 nucleotides are TGTGCCAGCACCAAAGAGGGGACAGACTACTATGGCTACACCTTC.

The chain combines TRBV7-8 with TRBJ1-1, with D perhaps matching TRBD1 (6 bases). The germline V gene encodes CDR1 SGHVS and CDR2 FQNEAQ. The CDR3 covers 15 residues. The germline V and J ends were trimmed by 5 bases and 0 bases, with 13 bases remaining between them. CDR3 in amino acids: CASSPQGQLNTEAFF. The CDR3 DNA follows: TGTGCCAGCAGCCCGCAGGGGCAATTGAACACTGAAGCTTTCTTT. Supplemented by reference TRBV7-8 and TRBJ1-1, the full variable domain reads GAGVSQSPRYKVAKRGQDVALRCDPISGHVSLFWYQQALGQGPEFLTYFQNEAQLDKSGLPSDRFFAERPEGSVSTLKIQRTQQEDSAVYLCASSPQGQLNTEAFFGQGTRLTVV.

The genes are TRBV29-1 and TRBJ2-1; 9 nucleotides line up with TRBD2. The trim removed 2 bases at V and 5 bases at J, leaving 7 bases unmatched. This CDR3 spans 15 amino acids. Germline V gene lookup returns CDR1 SQVTM and CDR2 ANQGSEA. The CDR3 loop reads CSVERASGVNNEQFF. The CDR3 DNA reads TGCAGCGTTGAAAGGGCTAGCGGGGTCAACAATGAGCAGTTCTTC.

The chain uses TRBV6-5 and TRBJ1-5; D unresolved. The CDR3 loop spans 14 amino acids. The germline V gene encodes CDR1 MNHEY and CDR2 SVGAGI. V gave up 2 bases and J gave up 3 bases, with 8 bases separating them. The CDR3 DNA follows: TGTGCCAGCAGTTACCTAGGTGACAATCAGCCCCAGCATTTT. Encoded protein: CASSYLGDNQPQHF.

This chain joins TRBV18 and TRBJ2-7; 7 bases align to TRBD2. Looked up from germline, CDR1 is KGHSH and CDR2 is LQKENI. This CDR3 is built from 16 residues. The trim removed 6 bases at V and 4 bases at J, leaving 15 bases unmatched. The CDR3 coding sequence is TGTGCCAGCTCCACCCAACCGCCCAGCGGGATATACGAGCAGTACTTC. Translation gives CASSTQPPSGIYEQYF. Variable domain in full (rest from reference TRBV18 and TRBJ2-7): NAGVMQNPRHLVRRRGQEARLRCSPMKGHSHVYWYRQLPEEGLKFMVYLQKENIIDESGMPKERFSAEFPKEGPSILRIQQVVRGDSAAYFCASSTQPPSGIYEQYFGPGTRLTVT.

This chain uses TRBV7-9 with TRBJ1-6; 7 bases fit TRBD1. There are 14 residues in the CDR3. After removal of 5 bases from V and 9 bases from J, the junction contained 7 bases not matched to a gene. From germline, CDR1 is SEHNR and CDR2 FQNEAQ (reference sequence). CDR3 nucleotide sequence: TGTGCCAGCAGCCAGTCGACAGGGCTTTCACCCCTCCACTTT. Protein: CASSQSTGLSPLHF.

The chain employs TRBV7-9 and TRBJ1-6, with TRBD1 matching 7 bases. Germline V CDR1 and CDR2: SEHNR, FQNEAQ (reference sequence). J was trimmed by 6 bases and V by 0 bases; bases with no gene match: 5. The CDR3 runs to 16 residues. This chain's CDR3 is CASSLAPGQPNSPLHF. CDR3 nucleotides: TGTGCCAGCAGCTTAGCGCCGGGACAGCCTAATTCACCCCTCCACTTT.

This rearrangement joins TRBV9 to TRBJ1-2; 7 positions agree with TRBD1. The CDR3 runs 13 residues. V lost 5 bases to trimming and J lost 3 bases; unmatched junction nucleotides: 4. Germline CDR1 and CDR2: SGDLS and YYNGEE. CDR3 amino acids: CASRSTGDYGYTF. The CDR3 DNA reads TGTGCCAGCAGGTCTACAGGGGACTATGGCTACACCTTC.

The rearrangement links TRBV5-4 to TRBJ2-3; 9 nucleotides align to TRBD2. The V and J ends lost 0 bases and 4 bases, in that order; junction bases with no gene match: 3. The germline gives CDR1 SGHNT, CDR2 YYREEE (reference sequence). This CDR3 has 15 amino acids. The CDR3 bases are TGTGCCAGCAGCTTGGCTGGCGGGGGGGCAGATACGCAGTATTTT. Protein sequence: CASSLAGGGADTQYF.

The chain joins TRBV6-5 to TRBJ2-7; tentative D call: TRBD1 (6 bases). This CDR3 has 16 residues. V was shortened by 4 bases and J by 2 bases, with 18 bases between the two germline ends. The germline V gene encodes CDR1 MNHEY and CDR2 SVGAGI. This CDR3 is CASSFIQSGAPYEQYF. The CDR3 DNA reads as TGTGCCAGCAGTTTTATTCAGTCAGGGGCCCCCTACGAGCAGTACTTC.